Below, one T cell receptor beta chain is given with its context. No cognate antigen has been identified for it. No much larger clone is present one base from it, and per-base qualities are unavailable. The data belong to a study of OX40 agonist ivuxolimab in advanced cancers. Describing the broader study: Ivuxolimab was a fully human IgG2 agonistic monoclonal antibody targeting the costimulatory receptor OX40 (CD134). Patients were allowed to have had prior anti-PD-1, anti-PD-L1 or anti-CTLA-4 therapy, and approximately 39% of the dose-escalation patients had been treated with checkpoint inhibitors. Partial responses occurred in three dose-escalation patients, of whom one had hepatocellular carcinoma and two had cutaneous melanoma. Among the 52 dose-escalation patients, about 20 had hepatocellular carcinoma, about 15 melanoma, 9 renal cell carcinoma and 9 head and neck cancer. A male proportion of around 81% and a mean age of approximately 62 years, ranging from roughly 20 to 80, were recorded for the dose-escalation cohort. The monotherapy dose-escalation portion (N of about 50 patients) of the phase I ivuxolimab trial is reported in the paper. Peripheral TCRbeta sequencing was intended to test whether TCR sequence diversity was altered and clonal T-cell expansion was caused by ivuxolimab. Intravenous ivuxolimab was administered to patients every 2 weeks at six dose levels: 0.01, 0.1, 0.3, 1.5, 3 and 10 mg/kg.

The paper's findings and limits, for the study overall: The antigen specificity of the peripheral T cells that underwent clonal expansion was not determined. At doses of 0.1 to 3.0 mg/kg, clonal expansion of both CD4+ and CD8+ blood T cells was observed from baseline to week 6. In the 0.1-3.0 mg/kg groups, partial responders had among the lowest normalized peripheral clonal expansion, particularly in CD8+ T cells. Low levels of normalized T-cell clonal expansion were also shown by some nonresponding patients. After ivuxolimab, expanded clones were on average more numerous among CD8+ T cells than among CD4+ T cells.

At the junction V is shortened by 1 base and J by 5 bases, with 14 bases in between. For CDR1 and CDR2, the germline V gene lists SGHVS and FNYEAQ. The CDR3 runs 15 residues from the cysteine to the phenylalanine. Solely the CDR3 DNA is kept, with 45 bases framed from the first base. The trial excluded patients who had a history of autoimmune disease or who were on systemic immunosuppression. Peripheral blood for TCR sequencing was collected from all dose cohorts at baseline, on cycle 4 day 1, and on cycle 7 day 1. The samples were taken from a phase I, first-in-human, multicenter, open-label dose-escalation trial of ivuxolimab. Adults with locally advanced or metastatic melanoma, renal cell, hepatocellular, or head and neck squamous cell carcinoma were enrolled in the trial. Before TCR sequencing, CD4+ T cells and CD8+ T cells from peripheral blood were sorted into separate populations. To sequence the TCRbeta CDR3 region, genomic DNA was isolated from the sorted cells. The immunoSEQ Assay was used for sequencing of TCRbeta CDR3 regions. Sourced from immuneACCESS, this table was stored by TCRdb with only in-frame sequences that have V and J called. A share of the clones is absent; for the studies checked, an unresolved V gene accounts for under half, and the remainder has no known explanation. A total of around 100,000 clones appear in this sample, approximately 87% of them only once. The ten largest make up under 2% of the sample.

This clonotype was sampled from an adult with an advanced solid tumor such as melanoma, head and neck, liver or kidney cancer. The V and J segments used are TRBV7-6 and TRBJ2-5; the D segment could be TRBD1, given 6 matching bases. The input for sequencing was CD4+ or CD8+ T cells sorted from blood, taken in a trial of the OX40 agonist ivuxolimab. The base sequence is TGTGCCAGCAGCTTAGGAGTGGGGGCCGGGGAGACCCAGTACTTC. Translated, this gives CASSLGVGAGETQYF.